This paragraph covers one TCR beta chain sequence. The data derive from a study of OX40 agonist ivuxolimab in advanced cancers. V was cut by 0 bases and J by 5 bases, with 14 bases left in between. The CDR3 totals 16 residues. CDR1 is LGHNA and CDR2 is YNFKEQ in the germline V gene. This table comes from immunoSEQ multiplex PCR, and its TCRdb copy is limited to in-frame clones, with some not included. The sample holds 70,000 to 80,000 clones, around 80% seen once. The sequenced sample was CD4+ or CD8+ T cells sorted from blood, obtained in a trial of the OX40 agonist ivuxolimab. The sequence came from an adult with an advanced solid tumor such as melanoma, head and neck, liver or kidney cancer. The rearrangement links TRBV4-2 to TRBJ1-5, with a weak D call TRBD1 (5 bases). CDR3 DNA: TGTGCCAGCAGCCAAGAGCCGCAGGGCCGTGATCAGCCCCAGCATTTT. Protein product: CASSQEPQGRDQPQHF.